The 15 T cell receptor beta chains given below trace back to one sample, sequenced in a study of blood T cells in healthy people across ages. Then a second PCR, running roughly 7 to 11 cycles, was carried out with a sample-barcoded 5' primer and a J-beta primer mix. TCRdb ran MiXCR on the 5' RACE reads and lists one entry per CDR3 protein. The sample holds some 1,500,000 distinct CDR3 sequences, about 42% seen once. Sequencing was done on a sample of blood. The receptors come from a woman between 18 and 29 years old in good health.

This clonotype was recorded a few times. The V call is TRBV18, the J call TRBJ1-6, with TRBD1 identical over 9 bases. This CDR3 has 17 amino acids. CDR1 is KGHSH, CDR2 LQKENI, per germline. V was clipped by 3 bases and J by 7 bases; unmatched bases: 10. DNA for the CDR3: TGTGCCAGCTCACCTACACAGGGGGCGCCTAAGAATTCACCCCTCCACTTT. Translated: CASSPTQGAPKNSPLHF.

This rearrangement joins TRBV9 to TRBJ2-7, with D maybe TRBD2 (5 bases). The V end lost 0 bases, the J end lost 5 bases, and 12 bases lay between the germline ends. The germline V gene encodes CDR1 SGDLS and CDR2 YYNGEE. The CDR3 is 14 amino acids. The CDR3 bases are TGTGCCAGCAGCGTAGCTGTCGAGCGGAACGAGCAGTACTTC. Its translation is CASSVAVERNEQYF.

This chain uses TRBV5-1 with TRBJ2-7, with D perhaps TRBD1 or TRBD2 (5 bases each). Germline V CDR1 and CDR2: SGHRS, YFSETQ. Trimming cost V 3 bases and J 2 bases, with 15 bases left between them. The CDR3 has 15 amino acids. This chain's CDR3 is CASSWAGTRTYEQYF. In DNA form, the CDR3 reads TGCGCCAGCAGCTGGGCCGGGACCCGAACCTACGAGCAGTACTTC.

V gene TRBV6-2 or TRBV6-3 combines with J gene TRBJ2-1; D not resolved. V lost 3 bases, J lost 6 bases, and 12 bases lay in between. The CDR3 extends over 14 amino acids. Germline V gene sequence: CDR1 MNHEY, CDR2 SVGEGT. The chain's CDR3 is CASSYLVVGNEQFF. The CDR3 DNA is TGTGCCAGCAGTTATTTGGTAGTTGGCAATGAGCAGTTCTTC.

The V gene is TRBV6-2 or TRBV6-3, the J gene TRBJ2-7; D call uncertain. The CDR3 totals 14 residues. Per the germline V gene, CDR1 is MNHEY and CDR2 is SVGEGT. Deletions cut 6 bases from V and 0 bases from J, with 12 bases between. In DNA form, the CDR3 reads TGTGCCAGCAGGCCACTCCGGCGCTCCTACGAGCAGTACTTC. Protein: CASRPLRRSYEQYF.

This clonotype was picked up a small number of times. CDR3 loop: CASSQDGTGDWGKLFF. In DNA form, the CDR3 reads TGTGCCAGCAGCCAAGATGGGACAGGGGATTGGGGAAAACTGTTTTTT. This chain connects TRBV14 to TRBJ1-4, with 10 bases lining up with TRBD1. The CDR3 extends over 16 amino acids. V lost 0 bases and J lost 10; bases outside the gene matches: 8. Per germline, CDR1 SGHDN and CDR2 FVKESK.

The chain's CDR3 is CASSPAGRNTEAFF. In DNA, the CDR3 is TGTGCCAGCAGCCCCGCGGGCAGGAACACTGAAGCTTTCTTT. The rearrangement uses TRBV6-2 or TRBV6-3 and TRBJ1-1; unclear D gene. The CDR3 has 14 amino acids. CDR1 is MNHEY, CDR2 SVGEGT, per germline. V was cut by 6 bases and J by 1 base, with 12 bases left in between.

This clonotype was observed a few times. This rearrangement joins TRBV28 to TRBJ1-5, with D perhaps matching TRBD1 (5 bases). V was trimmed by 3 bases and J by 0 bases, leaving 21 bases between them. In germline, CDR1 is MDHEN, CDR2 SYDVKM. The CDR3 loop spans 19 amino acids. This chain's CDR3 is CASSLTRGGGFYSNQPQHF. CDR3 bases: TGTGCCAGCAGTTTGACCCGGGGTGGGGGGTTTTATAGCAATCAGCCCCAGCATTTT. Full variable domain (rest looked up from reference TRBV28 and TRBJ1-5): DVKVTQSSRYLVKRTGEKVFLECVQDMDHENMFWYRQDPGLGLRLIYFSYDVKMKEKGDIPEGYSVSREKKERFSLILESASTNQTSMYLCASSLTRGGGFYSNQPQHFGDGTRLSIL.

J is TRBJ2-7 and V is TRBV28; the D is unclear. With 3 bases removed from V and 2 bases from J, the gap between germline ends came to 11 bases. This CDR3 comprises 14 residues. Germline CDR1 is MDHEN and CDR2 is SYDVKM. Here the CDR3 DNA reads TGTGCCAGCAGTTTTTCCCCTTTTGCCTACGAGCAGTACTTC. Translating it yields CASSFSPFAYEQYF.

The genes are TRBV5-1 and TRBJ1-6; 9 nucleotides agree with TRBD1. In germline, CDR1 is SGHRS, CDR2 YFSETQ. There are 15 residues in the CDR3. J lost 7 bases, V lost 0 bases, and 2 bases had no gene match. The CDR3 DNA reads as TGCGCCAGCAGCTTGGCCGGGACAGGGAATTCACCCCTCCACTTT. Translated: CASSLAGTGNSPLHF.

The rearrangement links TRBV7-8 to TRBJ2-1, with D unresolved. Germline V gene data show CDR1 as SGHVS and CDR2 as FQNEAQ. The CDR3 runs 16 residues. Deletions cut 4 bases from V and 10 bases from J, with 23 bases between. The CDR3 loop is CASSSGGPRFVYEQFF. In nucleotides, the CDR3 is TGTGCCAGCAGCTCCGGTGGTCCTAGGTTTGTCTACGAGCAGTTCTTC.

In this sample, this clonotype turned up a few times. The gene calls are TRBV29-1 and TRBJ2-1; 14 bases are a match to TRBD2. Germline V gene sequence: CDR1 SQVTM, CDR2 ANQGSEA. The CDR3 is 16 amino acids. V lost 6 bases and J lost 4; bases outside the gene matches: 8. CDR3 DNA sequence: TGCAGCGTAGCCGGGACTAGCGGGAGTTCGTACAATGAGCAGTTCTTC. This translates into CSVAGTSGSSYNEQFF.

The chain joins TRBV29-1 to TRBJ1-1, with D unclear. Trimming removed 2 bases at V and 2 bases at J, with 12 bases between. The CDR3 is 14 residues long. The V gene's germline CDR1 is SQVTM and CDR2 ANQGSEA. This CDR3 is CSVEPMTYNTEAFF. The CDR3 DNA reads TGCAGCGTTGAACCTATGACCTATAACACTGAAGCTTTCTTT.

The chain combines TRBV12-3 or TRBV12-4 with TRBJ2-1; no clear D gene. Trimming shortened V by 6 bases and J by 8 bases, and 14 bases separated the two germline ends. This CDR3 contains 13 residues. CDR3 sequence (DNA): TGTGCCAGCAGCCTGGGCCAGCTTGATGAGCAGTTCTTC. Amino acid sequence: CASSLGQLDEQFF.

This sequence joins TRBV18 and TRBJ1-5, with 7 positions matching TRBD1. Per germline, CDR1 KGHSH and CDR2 LQKENI. Unmatched junction bases numbered 6, after V lost 5 bases and J lost 5 bases. The CDR3 spans 14 residues. Written as DNA, the CDR3 is TGTGCCAGCTCATCGACAGGGCCGGATCAGCCCCAGCATTTT. As protein: CASSSTGPDQPQHF.